The 10 T cell receptor beta chains presented below share a single source sample, sequenced in a study of blood T cell repertoires in COVID-19. The data were produced by immunoSEQ multiplex PCR, yet TCRdb's version contains in-frame clones alone and is incomplete. The sample has over 150,000 clones; under 80% are singletons. Sequenced material: peripheral blood. The origin of the receptors is a woman aged 45-65 years with acute or convalescent COVID-19.

This chain uses TRBV5-1 with TRBJ1-3; 9 nucleotides align to TRBD1. Germline-derived CDR1 and CDR2 are SGHRS and YFSETQ. This CDR3 comprises 14 residues. J was trimmed by 5 bases and V by 4 bases; bases with no gene match: 4. Written as DNA, the CDR3 is TGCGCCAGCAGCGTAGGACAGGGGAGAAACACCATATATTTT. Amino acids: CASSVGQGRNTIYF. The full variable domain, rest sourced from reference TRBV5-1 and TRBJ1-3, is KAGVTQTPRYLIKTRGQQVTLSCSPISGHRSVSWYQQTPGQGLQFLFEYFSETQRNKGNFPGRFSGRQFSNSRSEMNVSTLELGDSALYLCASSVGQGRNTIYFGEGSWLTVV.

This clone was detected only a few times. The gene calls are TRBV24-1 and TRBJ2-2, with 7 bases lining up with TRBD2. J lost 0 bases, V lost 9 bases, and 9 bases had no gene match. This CDR3 comprises 16 residues. The germline V gene has CDR1 KGHDR and CDR2 SFDVKD. DNA for the CDR3: TGTGCCACCGGGGGGAGGGGCGGAGCGAACACCGGGGAGCTGTTTTTT. Its protein is CATGGRGGANTGELFF.

The DNA for the CDR3 is TGTGCCAGCACCCTCTCTGGGGCCAACGTCCTGACTTTC. Amino acids: CASTLSGANVLTF. This chain links TRBV14 with TRBJ2-6; D not resolved. The V end was cut by 7 bases, the J end by 0 bases, with 4 bases between. The germline gives CDR1 SGHDN, CDR2 FVKESK. The CDR3 length is 13 residues. Full variable domain (rest looked up from reference TRBV14 and TRBJ2-6): EAGVTQFPSHSVIEKGQTVTLRCDPISGHDNLYWYRRVMGKEIKFLLHFVKESKQDESGMPNNRFLAERTGGTYSTLKVQPAELEDSGVYFCASTLSGANVLTFGAGSRLTVL.

This chain joins TRBV5-6 and TRBJ2-7, with TRBD2 as a possible D gene (5 bases). The CDR3 contains 12 residues. Germline-derived CDR1 and CDR2 are SGHDT and YYEEEE. Trimming cost V 2 bases and J 5 bases, with 8 bases left between them. CDR3 DNA sequence: TGTGCCAGCAGCTTAACGGGGAACGAGCAGTACTTC. Translating gives CASSLTGNEQYF.

The chain couples TRBV10-1 to TRBJ1-5; D is ambiguous. Germline CDR1 reads WNHNN; CDR2 reads SYGVQD (reference sequence). The CDR3 runs to 13 residues. Trimming took 6 bases from V and 4 from J, leaving 10 bases between them. For the CDR3, the DNA is TGCGCCAGCAGCTCGGGAGTAAATCAGCCCCAGCATTTT. Amino acid sequence: CASSSGVNQPQHF.

The chain couples TRBV11-3 to TRBJ2-7, with D perhaps TRBD1 (5 bases). Trimming stripped 2 bases from V and 2 bases from J, with 10 bases between. Germline V gives CDR1 SGHNT, CDR2 YENEEA. The CDR3 is 14 amino acids. CDR3 bases: TGTGCCAGCAGCTTACGGGCAGGGACCTACGAGCAGTACTTC. This sequence encodes CASSLRAGTYEQYF.

This clone was detected only a few times. The V gene is TRBV5-1, the J gene TRBJ1-1, with 9 bases aligning to TRBD1. The length of the CDR3 is 14 residues. The germline CDR1 and CDR2 sequences are SGHRS and YFSETQ. Losses at the gene ends were 3 bases for V and 5 bases for J; bases not matched to a gene: 5. Here the CDR3 DNA reads TGCGCCAGCAGCTCACAGGGGGCTAGTACTGAAGCTTTCTTT. This codes for CASSSQGASTEAFF.

V and J are TRBV5-1 and TRBJ1-1; D is possibly TRBD1 (5 bases). Germline CDR1 SGHRS, CDR2 YFSETQ. This CDR3 contains 15 residues. V was shortened by 4 bases and J by 4 bases, with 17 bases between the two germline ends. CDR3 residues: CASSPRGDGGTEAFF. The CDR3 DNA is TGCGCCAGCAGCCCCCGGGGAGACGGGGGCACTGAAGCTTTCTTT.

This clone turned up a few times. The chain couples TRBV6-2 or TRBV6-3 to TRBJ1-1; 8 nucleotides align to TRBD1. CDR3 length: 14 amino acids. The V and J ends lost 5 bases and 5 bases, in that order; junction bases with no gene match: 7. From germline, CDR1 is MNHEY and CDR2 SVGEGT. CDR3 amino acids: CASSTQGVGTEAFF. CDR3 nucleotide sequence: TGTGCCAGCAGTACACAGGGGGTAGGAACTGAAGCTTTCTTT.

The chain uses TRBV6-4 and TRBJ1-1; D not certain. Germline loops: CDR1 MRHNA, CDR2 SNTAGT. The CDR3 runs to 15 residues. With 6 bases removed from V and 4 bases from J, the gap between germline ends came to 18 bases. The CDR3 bases are TGTGCCAGCAGGGGCCCGGGGAGCGGGCCCACTGAAGCTTTCTTT. Protein product: CASRGPGSGPTEAFF.